Listed below are T cell receptor beta chains from one sample, sequenced in a study of T cells after yellow fever vaccination. TCRdb recomputed calls from the 5' RACE reads with MiXCR, one row per CDR3 protein. Among approximately 120,000 distinct CDR3 sequences listed, approximately 7% were seen once. The source material was CD4+ T cells sorted from PBMCs, sampled 10 days after the first yellow fever vaccination. The receptors here all came from a man younger than 35 who received the YFV17D yellow fever vaccine. CDR3s include the opening cysteine and the closing phenylalanine or tryptophan. D genes are given only for firm matches. Size is omitted from some rows. Given values are once, few, many or a class for expanded clones.

v_call	clone_size	d_call	j_call	cdr3_nt	cdr3_aa
TRBV7-3	many	.	TRBJ2-1	TGTGCCAGCAGCCTCGGACTATCCAACAATGAGCAGTTCTTC	CASSLGLSNNEQFF
TRBV6-5	many	.	TRBJ2-4	TGTGCCAGCAGTTACGTGGCAGGCGGGAACATTCAGTACTTC	CASSYVAGGNIQYF
TRBV11-3	many	.	TRBJ2-3	TGTGCCAGCAGCACTAGCCGGGGCGGGAACACAGATACGCAGTATTTT	CASSTSRGGNTDTQYF
TRBV27	few	.	TRBJ1-6	TGTGCCAGCACCAATCTAGGGGAGGGGTCACCCCTCCACTTT	CASTNLGEGSPLHF
TRBV19	many	.	TRBJ2-4	TGTGCCAGTAGTGGGGTATCCAAAAACATTCAGTACTTC	CASSGVSKNIQYF
TRBV20-1	.	.	TRBJ2-5	TGCAGTGCGCCCCGGACAGACACTTACCAAGAGACCCAGTACTTC	CSAPRTDTYQETQYF
TRBV2	few	.	TRBJ2-2	TGTGCCAGCAGTGCAGACACCGGGGAGCTGTTTTTT	CASSADTGELFF
TRBV4-1	few	.	TRBJ1-5	TGCGCCAGCAGCCAATCGCCCGAAAATCAGCCCCAGCATTTT	CASSQSPENQPQHF
TRBV19	many	.	TRBJ2-7	TGTGCCAGTAGTATGGCAGGGGTCTCCTACGAGCAGTACTTC	CASSMAGVSYEQYF
TRBV20-1	.	.	TRBJ2-5	TGCAGTGCTAGATCCAGGGTTGGCGAGACCCAGTACTTC	CSARSRVGETQYF
TRBV7-9	.	TRBD2	TRBJ2-2	TGTGCCCGAGCGGGGGGCCTCCCCGGGGAGCTGTTTTTT	CARAGGLPGELFF
TRBV6-2/TRBV6-3	many	.	TRBJ2-1	TGTGCCAGCAGGGGGGCCGAGGGCCACAATGAGCAGTTCTTC	CASRGAEGHNEQFF
TRBV6-5	.	TRBD2	TRBJ2-3	TGTGCCAGCTCCTTACTAGGGACTAGTGGCACAGATACGCAGTATTTT	CASSLLGTSGTDTQYF
TRBV19	.	.	TRBJ2-3	TGTGCCAGTAGTATGAGGGTTGGCGGCACAGATACGCAGTATTTT	CASSMRVGGTDTQYF
TRBV30	many	.	TRBJ1-4	TGTGCCTGGAAAAGATCGGGGGATGAAAAACTGTTTTTT	CAWKRSGDEKLFF
TRBV3-1	.	.	TRBJ2-7	TGTGCCAGCAGGCACCCCCCCGGGATTAAAACTCGCGAGCAGTACTTC	CASRHPPGIKTREQYF
TRBV18	many	.	TRBJ2-5	TGTGCCAGCTCACCAACGAGGGGCGAAGAGACCCAGTACTTC	CASSPTRGEETQYF